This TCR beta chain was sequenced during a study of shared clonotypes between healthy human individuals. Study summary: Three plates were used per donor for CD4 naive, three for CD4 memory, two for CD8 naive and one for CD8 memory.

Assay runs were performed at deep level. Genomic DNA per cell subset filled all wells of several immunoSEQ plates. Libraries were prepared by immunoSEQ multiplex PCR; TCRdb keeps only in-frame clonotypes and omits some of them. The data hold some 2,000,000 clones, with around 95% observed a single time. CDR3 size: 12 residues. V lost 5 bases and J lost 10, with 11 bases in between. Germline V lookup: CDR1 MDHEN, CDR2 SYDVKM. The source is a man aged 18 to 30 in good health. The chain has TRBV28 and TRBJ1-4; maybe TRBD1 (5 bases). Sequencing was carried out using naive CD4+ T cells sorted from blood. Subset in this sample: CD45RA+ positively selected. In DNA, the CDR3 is TGTGCCAGCAGTCCGGGACCGGGAAAACTGTTTTTT. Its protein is CASSPGPGKLFF.